This record concerns one TCR beta chain sequence. This sample was taken from a study of blood T cell repertoires in COVID-19. Turning to the study itself: The origin of the acute and convalescent COVID-19 samples was the United States, Italy and Spain.

TCRdb's copy holds only in-frame clones and misses some; the assay was immunoSEQ multiplex PCR. The data contain approximately 190,000 clones, roughly 80% of them seen just once; the ten biggest clones take up less than 9.5%. This CDR3 is 15 amino acids long. Germline assignment: CDR1 SGHVS and CDR2 FQNEAQ. After removal of 4 bases from V and 4 bases from J, the junction contained 9 bases not matched to a gene. Specimen: peripheral blood. V usage is TRBV7-8 and J usage is TRBJ1-2; TRBD1 aligns across 7 bases. This clonotype was sampled from a woman aged 60-70 years with COVID-19, enrolled during active disease. CDR3 protein: CASSSSRGLGYGYTF. The CDR3 DNA is TGTGCCAGCAGCTCCTCGAGGGGGCTTGGCTATGGCTACACCTTC.